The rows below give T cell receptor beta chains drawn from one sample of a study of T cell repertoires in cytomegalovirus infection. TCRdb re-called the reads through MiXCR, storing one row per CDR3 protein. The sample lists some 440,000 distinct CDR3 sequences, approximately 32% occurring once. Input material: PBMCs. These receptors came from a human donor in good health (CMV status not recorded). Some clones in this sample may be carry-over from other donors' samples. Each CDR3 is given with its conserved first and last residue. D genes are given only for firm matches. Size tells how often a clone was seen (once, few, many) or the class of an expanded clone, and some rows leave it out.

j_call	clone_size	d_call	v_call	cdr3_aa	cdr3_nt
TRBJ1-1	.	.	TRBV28	CASKFNTEAFF	TGTGCCAGCAAATTTAACACTGAAGCTTTCTTT
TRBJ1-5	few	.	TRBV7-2	CASSNQGGSNQPQHF	TGTGCCAGCAGCAACCAAGGGGGGAGCAATCAGCCCCAGCATTTT
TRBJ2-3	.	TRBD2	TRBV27	CASRLQRGGADTQYF	TGTGCCAGCCGTTTACAGCGGGGGGGCGCAGATACGCAGTATTTT
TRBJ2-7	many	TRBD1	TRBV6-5	CLRGPGIGYF	TGTTTGAGGGGGCCTGGGATAGGGTACTTC
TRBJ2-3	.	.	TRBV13	CASSFDRSQRDTQYF	TGTGCCAGCAGCTTTGACCGCTCCCAACGAGATACGCAGTATTTT
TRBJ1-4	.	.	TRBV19	CASTVDSLNEKLFF	TGTGCCAGTACCGTGGACAGCCTTAATGAAAAACTGTTTTTT
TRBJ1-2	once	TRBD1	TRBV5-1	CASSLGQGASGSTF	TGCGCCAGCAGCTTGGGACAGGGGGCGAGCGGCTCCACCTTC
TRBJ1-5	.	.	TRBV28	CSSKGTRGANQPHHF	TGTTCCAGCAAAGGTACCCGGGGGGCAAATCAGCCCCATCATTTT
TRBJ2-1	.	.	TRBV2	CASSEVITLEQFF	TGTGCCAGCAGTGAGGTAATTACCCTTGAGCAGTTCTTC
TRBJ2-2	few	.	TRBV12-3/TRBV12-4	CASSLTVPGELFF	TGTGCCAGCAGTTTAACCGTCCCCGGGGAGCTGTTTTTT
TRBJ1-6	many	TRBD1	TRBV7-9	CASSPTGTGDSPLHF	TGTGCCAGCAGCCCAACAGGGACAGGGGATTCACCCCTCCACTTT
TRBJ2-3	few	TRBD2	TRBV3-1	CASSQRTSVRGTDTQYF	TGTGCCAGCAGCCAACGGACTAGCGTCAGGGGCACAGATACGCAGTATTTT
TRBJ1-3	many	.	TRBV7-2	CASSLGLPRTGNTIYF	TGTGCCAGCAGCTTAGGACTCCCGAGGACTGGAAACACCATATATTTT
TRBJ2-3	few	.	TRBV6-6	CASSYSKEGGTDTQYF	TGTGCCAGCAGTTACTCGAAGGAAGGGGGCACAGATACGCAGTATTTT
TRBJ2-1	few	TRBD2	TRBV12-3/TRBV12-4	CASSSTSGGTPYNEQFF	TGTGCCAGCAGTTCGACTAGCGGGGGGACGCCCTACAATGAGCAGTTCTTC
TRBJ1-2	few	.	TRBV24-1	CATSDWYGYTF	TGTGCCACCAGTGATTGGTATGGCTACACCTTC
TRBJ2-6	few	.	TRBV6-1	CASRPVGARSGANVLTF	TGTGCCAGCAGGCCCGTAGGGGCTCGCTCTGGGGCCAACGTCCTGACTTTC
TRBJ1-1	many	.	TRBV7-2	CASSLASLNTEAFF	TGTGCCAGCAGCTTAGCCAGTTTGAACACTGAAGCTTTCTTT
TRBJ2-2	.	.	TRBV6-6	CASSYLLGQDNTGELFF	TGTGCCAGCAGTTACTTGCTGGGACAAGATAACACCGGGGAGCTGTTTTTT
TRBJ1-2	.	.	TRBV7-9	CASTLSPVYGYTF	TGTGCCAGCACCCTATCCCCCGTATATGGCTACACCTTC
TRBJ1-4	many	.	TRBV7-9	CASSSGDEKLFF	TGTGCCAGCAGCTCGGGGGATGAAAAACTGTTTTTT
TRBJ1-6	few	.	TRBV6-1	CASSARGPSPLHF	TGTGCCAGCAGTGCCCGGGGGCCCTCACCCCTCCACTTT
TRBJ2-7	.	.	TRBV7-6	CASSLDLSNEQYF	TGTGCCAGCAGCTTAGATTTATCAAACGAGCAGTACTTC
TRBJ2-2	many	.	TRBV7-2	CASSFGGGELFF	TGTGCCAGCAGCTTTGGGGGCGGGGAGCTGTTTTTT
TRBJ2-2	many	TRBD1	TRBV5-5	CASSLAGDSTGELFF	TGTGCCAGCAGCTTGGCTGGGGACAGCACCGGGGAGCTGTTTTTT
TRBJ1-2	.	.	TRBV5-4	CASSLPSGPHGPSNYGYTF	TGTGCCAGCAGCTTGCCGAGCGGCCCGCACGGGCCCTCTAACTATGGCTACACCTTC
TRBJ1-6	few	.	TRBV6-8	CASSYRARASSYNSPLHF	TGTGCCAGCAGTTACAGGGCCCGGGCGAGCTCCTATAATTCACCCCTCCACTTT
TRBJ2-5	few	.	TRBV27	CASSSLQKREETQYF	TGTGCCAGCAGTTCCCTACAAAAGCGGGAAGAGACCCAGTACTTC
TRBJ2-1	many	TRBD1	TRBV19	CASTAGGEQFF	TGTGCCAGTACCGCAGGGGGTGAGCAGTTCTTC
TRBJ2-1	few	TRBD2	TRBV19	CASSQLAGYNEQFF	TGTGCCAGTTCCCAACTAGCGGGGTACAATGAGCAGTTCTTC
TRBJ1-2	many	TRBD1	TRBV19	CATPSGTGVDRYTF	TGTGCCACCCCCTCGGGGACAGGGGTGGATCGCTACACCTTC
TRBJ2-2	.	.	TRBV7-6	CASSLVSGLTNTGELFF	TGTGCCAGCAGCTTAGTTTCTGGACTCACGAACACCGGGGAGCTGTTTTTT
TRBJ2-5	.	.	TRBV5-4	CASSSGRSGFEQETQYF	TGTGCCAGCAGCTCAGGCCGATCAGGGTTTGAACAAGAGACCCAGTACTTC
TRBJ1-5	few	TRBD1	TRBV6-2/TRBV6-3	CASSWDRFNQPQHF	TGTGCCAGCAGTTGGGACAGATTCAATCAGCCCCAGCATTTT
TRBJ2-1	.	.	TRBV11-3	CASSFRWGNEQFF	TGTGCCAGCAGCTTTCGGTGGGGTAATGAGCAGTTCTTC